Listed below are T cell receptor beta chains from one sample, sequenced in a study of blood T cell repertoires in COVID-19. Assay: immunoSEQ multiplex PCR; the TCRdb copy retains only in-frame clones and omits some. The sample holds 95,000 to 150,000 clones, 80% seen once. Sequencing was carried out using peripheral blood. The receptors were sampled from a human donor in a cohort sampled during active COVID-19. CDR3s include the opening cysteine and the closing phenylalanine or tryptophan. A D gene is named only where the DNA matches it firmly. Rows give clone size only sometimes, using once, few, many, or a class for an expanded clone.

abundance	d_gene	v_gene	j_gene	CDR3aa	CDR3nt
-	TRBD1	TRBV7-2	TRBJ1-2	CASSGRTGGDYGYTF	TGTGCCAGCAGCGGACGGACAGGGGGCGACTATGGCTACACCTTC
-	TRBD1	TRBV7-9	TRBJ2-5	CATTKGTGDETQYF	TGTGCCACCACAAAGGGGACAGGGGACGAGACCCAGTACTTC
-	TRBD1	TRBV9	TRBJ1-1	CASTPGRGVTEAFF	TGTGCCAGCACCCCGGGCAGGGGGGTCACTGAAGCTTTCTTT
-	TRBD1	TRBV27	TRBJ1-4	CASSSWAGGELFF	TGTGCCAGCAGTAGTTGGGCAGGGGGAGAACTGTTTTTT
-	-	TRBV18	TRBJ1-1	CASSSAQGKTEAFF	TGTGCCAGCTCATCCGCACAGGGTAAGACTGAAGCTTTCTTT
-	-	TRBV7-6	TRBJ2-3	CASSALPGRSLTQYF	TGTGCCAGCAGCGCCCTACCGGGAAGGTCGCTTACGCAGTATTTT
-	-	TRBV7-9	TRBJ2-3	CASSFPPGLAGSTDTQYF	TGTGCCAGCAGCTTCCCCCCTGGGCTAGCCGGGAGCACAGATACGCAGTATTTT
-	-	TRBV2	TRBJ1-2	CASSVYQGSYTF	TGTGCCAGCAGTGTGTATCAGGGTAGCTACACCTTC
-	TRBD1	TRBV6-5	TRBJ2-7	CASSYFGTGTVYEQYF	TGTGCCAGCAGTTACTTCGGGACCGGGACAGTCTACGAGCAGTACTTC
-	-	TRBV7-9	TRBJ2-3	CASSPQAGTDTQYF	TGTGCCAGCAGCCCTCAGGCCGGCACAGATACGCAGTATTTT
-	TRBD1	TRBV6-5	TRBJ1-1	CASSYMAGGNTEAFF	TGTGCCAGCAGTTACATGGCAGGGGGCAACACTGAAGCTTTCTTT
-	-	TRBV6-5	TRBJ2-7	CASSGQQVYEQYF	TGTGCCAGCAGCGGACAACAGGTCTACGAGCAGTACTTC
-	-	TRBV24-1	TRBJ1-2	CATSDLHFPGSGYTF	TGTGCCACCAGTGATTTGCACTTTCCCGGGTCTGGCTACACCTTC
-	TRBD2	TRBV27	TRBJ2-3	CASSLGLAGTSTDTQYF	TGTGCCAGCAGTTTGGGACTAGCGGGGACTAGCACAGATACGCAGTATTTT
-	TRBD1	TRBV28	TRBJ2-1	CASSLNRGRSNEQFF	TGTGCCAGCAGTTTAAACAGGGGGAGGTCCAATGAGCAGTTCTTC
-	-	TRBV30	TRBJ1-2	CAWERKQQYYGYTF	TGTGCCTGGGAGAGAAAACAGCAGTACTATGGCTACACCTTC
-	TRBD2	TRBV7-2	TRBJ2-7	CASSLTREGNEQYF	TGTGCCAGCAGCTTAACCAGGGAGGGTAACGAGCAGTACTTC
-	TRBD1	TRBV18	TRBJ2-2	CASLTGMTGELFF	TGTGCCAGCTTGACAGGGATGACCGGGGAGCTGTTTTTT
-	TRBD1	TRBV27	TRBJ1-1	CASSLWQGARNTEAFF	TGTGCCAGCAGTTTGTGGCAGGGGGCCCGGAACACTGAAGCTTTCTTT
-	-	TRBV4-2	TRBJ2-2	CASSQEEGDGELFF	TGTGCCAGCAGCCAAGAAGAGGGGGACGGGGAGCTGTTTTTT
-	-	TRBV6-6	TRBJ2-5	CATTRPGETQYF	TGTGCCACCACGAGGCCGGGGGAGACCCAGTACTTC
-	TRBD2	TRBV2	TRBJ2-1	CASLNRGRVDEQFF	TGTGCCTCCTTGAATCGCGGGAGGGTTGATGAGCAGTTCTTC
-	-	TRBV7-2	TRBJ2-2	CASSLSGAGNTGELFF	TGTGCCAGCAGCCTTTCAGGGGCCGGGAACACCGGGGAGCTGTTTTTT
-	TRBD2	TRBV28	TRBJ2-5	CATRLGSGSQETQYF	TGTGCCACTAGGTTGGGTAGCGGGTCCCAAGAGACCCAGTACTTC
-	TRBD1	TRBV19	TRBJ1-4	CASRNRDSGEKLFF	TGTGCCAGTAGAAACCGGGACAGCGGCGAAAAACTGTTTTTT
many	TRBD1	TRBV9	TRBJ2-7	CASSVGGRGYEQYF	TGTGCCAGCAGCGTAGGGGGCAGGGGGTACGAGCAGTACTTC
-	-	TRBV27	TRBJ1-3	CASSLIPPSGTTGNTIYF	TGTGCCAGCAGTCTTATACCTCCTTCCGGGACAACTGGAAACACCATATATTTT
-	TRBD1	TRBV5-1	TRBJ1-6	CASSALGTGGNNSPLHF	TGCGCCAGCAGCGCCCTGGGGACAGGGGGAAATAATTCACCCCTCCACTTT
-	-	TRBV27	TRBJ1-1	CASSFPLGGSGTEAFF	TGTGCCAGCAGTTTCCCCTTGGGGGGGTCGGGCACTGAAGCTTTCTTT
once	-	TRBV28	TRBJ1-5	CASLIGARNQPQHF	TGTGCCAGCCTAATAGGCGCGAGGAATCAGCCCCAGCATTTT
-	-	TRBV19	TRBJ1-5	CASTTERTGVSNQPQHF	TGTGCCAGTACCACAGAAAGGACTGGGGTTAGCAATCAGCCCCAGCATTTT